These T cell receptor beta chains were read from a single sample in a study of T cell clonotyping in hematopoietic cell transplantation. Here immunoSEQ multiplex PCR was the method, and the copy in TCRdb shows in-frame clones only, minus some. The table includes roughly 30,000 clones, 90% to 95% detected once. Sample: PBMCs, taken 100 days after allogeneic stem cell transplant. These receptors came from a female patient aged 50 to 60 who had an allogeneic stem cell transplant from a related donor, so the T cells may come from the graft donor. Some clones in this sample may be carry-over from other donors' samples. The CDR3 runs from the conserved cysteine through the conserved F or W. A D gene is named only where the DNA matches it firmly. A row's size may be missing; if present it is once, few, many or a size class.

j_gene: TRBJ2-7
abundance: .
d_gene: .
v_gene: TRBV19
CDR3nt: TGTGCCAGGCTAGAGGGCAGGTACTACGAGCAGTACTTC
CDR3aa: CARLEGRYYEQYF

j_gene: TRBJ1-5
abundance: .
d_gene: .
v_gene: TRBV7-8
CDR3nt: TGTGCCAGCAGCCGATACAAGGGGCAGCCCCAGCATTTT
CDR3aa: CASSRYKGQPQHF

j_gene: TRBJ1-2
abundance: .
d_gene: .
v_gene: TRBV6-5
CDR3nt: TGTGCCAGCAGTTACTGGGGACACAAAGGGGTTTATGGCTACACCTTC
CDR3aa: CASSYWGHKGVYGYTF

j_gene: TRBJ2-7
abundance: .
d_gene: .
v_gene: TRBV2
CDR3nt: TGTGCCAGCAGTTCCTTCTACGAGCAGTACTTC
CDR3aa: CASSSFYEQYF

j_gene: TRBJ1-5
abundance: .
d_gene: .
v_gene: TRBV5-1
CDR3nt: TGCGCCAGCAGCTTGGGGCAGGGATCGAATCAGCCCCAGCATTTT
CDR3aa: CASSLGQGSNQPQHF

j_gene: TRBJ2-7
abundance: .
d_gene: .
v_gene: TRBV10-3
CDR3nt: TGTGCCATCAGTGAGTCTATAGAGCAGTACTTC
CDR3aa: CAISESIEQYF

j_gene: TRBJ2-3
abundance: .
d_gene: .
v_gene: TRBV18
CDR3nt: TGTGCCAGCTCACGAGAAGCCTTCCGGGGCCTCAGGGACACAGATACGCAGTATTTT
CDR3aa: CASSREAFRGLRDTDTQYF

j_gene: TRBJ1-1
abundance: once
d_gene: TRBD1
v_gene: TRBV5-1
CDR3nt: TGCGCCAGCAGCCTGGAGCAGGGGGCGCGAGGCACTGAAGCTTTCTTT
CDR3aa: CASSLEQGARGTEAFF

j_gene: TRBJ1-2
abundance: .
d_gene: TRBD1
v_gene: TRBV4-2
CDR3nt: TGTGCCAGCAGCCCAGAACCGGGACAGGATTTCTATGGCTACACCTTC
CDR3aa: CASSPEPGQDFYGYTF

j_gene: TRBJ2-3
abundance: .
d_gene: .
v_gene: TRBV5-4
CDR3nt: TGTGCCAGCAGCTTGTCTAGCGCAGATACGCAGTATTTT
CDR3aa: CASSLSSADTQYF

j_gene: TRBJ1-1
abundance: .
d_gene: .
v_gene: TRBV18
CDR3nt: TGTGCCAGCTCACACCTGACGACCACCCGAAACACTGAAGCTTTCTTT
CDR3aa: CASSHLTTTRNTEAFF

j_gene: TRBJ1-3
abundance: few
d_gene: .
v_gene: TRBV2
CDR3nt: TGTGCCAGCGAAGGGTATGGAAACACCATATATTTT
CDR3aa: CASEGYGNTIYF

j_gene: TRBJ2-7
abundance: .
d_gene: TRBD1
v_gene: TRBV5-1
CDR3nt: TGCGCCAGCAGCTTCACATGGGACAGCTACGAGCAGTACTTC
CDR3aa: CASSFTWDSYEQYF

j_gene: TRBJ2-2
abundance: once
d_gene: .
v_gene: TRBV1
CDR3nt: TGCACCAGCAGCCAGAGTGACGGGACTAGCGGGGGCTCGAACACCGGGGAGCTGTTTTTT
CDR3aa: CTSSQSDGTSGGSNTGELFF

j_gene: TRBJ1-6
abundance: .
d_gene: .
v_gene: TRBV7-9
CDR3nt: TGTGCCAGCAGCTTAAGTTCACCCCTCCACTTT
CDR3aa: CASSLSSPLHF

j_gene: TRBJ2-2
abundance: .
d_gene: TRBD1
v_gene: TRBV14
CDR3nt: TGTGCCAGCAGCCTGAACAGGGGCTCCGGGGAGCTGTTTTTT
CDR3aa: CASSLNRGSGELFF

j_gene: TRBJ1-5
abundance: few
d_gene: .
v_gene: TRBV19
CDR3nt: TGTGCCATCACCTGGGGGGTTCAGCCCCAGCATTTT
CDR3aa: CAITWGVQPQHF

j_gene: TRBJ2-5
abundance: .
d_gene: .
v_gene: TRBV19
CDR3nt: TGTGCCAGTCGAGAGGTTCAAGGCCAAGAGACCCAGTACTTC
CDR3aa: CASREVQGQETQYF

j_gene: TRBJ1-2
abundance: .
d_gene: .
v_gene: TRBV11-1
CDR3nt: TGTGCCAGCAGCTTAGGTATCACAACTAACTATGGCTACACCTTC
CDR3aa: CASSLGITTNYGYTF

j_gene: TRBJ2-6
abundance: .
d_gene: .
v_gene: TRBV4-1
CDR3nt: TGCGCCAGCAGCCACCCAAAAGGGGGCTCTGGGGCCAACGTCCTGACTTTC
CDR3aa: CASSHPKGGSGANVLTF

j_gene: TRBJ2-3
abundance: once
d_gene: .
v_gene: TRBV7-9
CDR3nt: TGTGCCAGCAGCTTAGACACAGATACGCAGTATTTT
CDR3aa: CASSLDTDTQYF

j_gene: TRBJ2-7
abundance: .
d_gene: .
v_gene: TRBV10-2
CDR3nt: TGCGCCAGCAGTGCAGGATCCACCTACGAGCAGTACTTC
CDR3aa: CASSAGSTYEQYF

j_gene: TRBJ2-2
abundance: .
d_gene: TRBD1
v_gene: TRBV2
CDR3nt: TGTGCCAGCACCTGGGACAGCGCGAACACCGGGGAGCTGTTTTTT
CDR3aa: CASTWDSANTGELFF

j_gene: TRBJ1-5
abundance: .
d_gene: .
v_gene: TRBV7-9
CDR3nt: TGTGCCAGCAGCTTGGGAGTGTGGCAGCCCCAGCATTTT
CDR3aa: CASSLGVWQPQHF

j_gene: TRBJ1-5
abundance: .
d_gene: .
v_gene: TRBV7-8
CDR3nt: TGTGCCAGCAGTCGGTATAGCAATCAGCCCCAGCATTTT
CDR3aa: CASSRYSNQPQHF

j_gene: TRBJ1-1
abundance: once
d_gene: TRBD1
v_gene: TRBV5-1
CDR3nt: TGCGCCAGCAGCTTCTTGGACAGGATCGAAGCTTTCTTT
CDR3aa: CASSFLDRIEAFF

j_gene: TRBJ2-1
abundance: few
d_gene: TRBD1
v_gene: TRBV5-4
CDR3nt: TGTGCCAGCAGCTGGGGACAGGAGGGTGAGCAGTTCTTC
CDR3aa: CASSWGQEGEQFF

j_gene: TRBJ2-5
abundance: .
d_gene: TRBD2
v_gene: TRBV6-1
CDR3nt: TGTGCCAGCAGTGAAAGCGGGGGGGTTAAAGAGACCCAGTACTTC
CDR3aa: CASSESGGVKETQYF

j_gene: TRBJ1-4
abundance: .
d_gene: TRBD1
v_gene: TRBV6-5
CDR3nt: TGTGCCAGCAGCCTCCGGGACAGTGCTGAAAAACTGTTTTTT
CDR3aa: CASSLRDSAEKLFF

j_gene: TRBJ1-1
abundance: .
d_gene: .
v_gene: TRBV2
CDR3nt: TGTGCCAGCAGAAGAGGGGTCAACACTGAAGCTTTCTTT
CDR3aa: CASRRGVNTEAFF

j_gene: TRBJ1-6
abundance: .
d_gene: .
v_gene: TRBV11-1
CDR3nt: TGTGCCAGCAGCTTATCCATCCCCCCCGGGTCACCCCTCCACTTT
CDR3aa: CASSLSIPPGSPLHF

j_gene: TRBJ2-6
abundance: .
d_gene: .
v_gene: TRBV25-1
CDR3nt: TGTGCCAGCCACGCTCCACCCTCTGGGGCCAACGTCCTGACTTTC
CDR3aa: CASHAPPSGANVLTF

j_gene: TRBJ1-4
abundance: .
d_gene: TRBD1
v_gene: TRBV7-6
CDR3nt: TGTGCCAGCAGCTGGGACAGGGGGGAAGAAAAACTGTTTTTT
CDR3aa: CASSWDRGEEKLFF

j_gene: TRBJ2-7
abundance: .
d_gene: .
v_gene: TRBV6-1
CDR3nt: TGTGCCAGCAAGGAGTCTACCTACGAGCAGTACTTC
CDR3aa: CASKESTYEQYF

j_gene: TRBJ1-6
abundance: few
d_gene: .
v_gene: TRBV5-1
CDR3nt: TGCGCCAGCAGCTTAATTCCCCATAATTCACCCCTCCACTTT
CDR3aa: CASSLIPHNSPLHF

j_gene: TRBJ2-5
abundance: once
d_gene: .
v_gene: TRBV7-6
CDR3nt: TGTGCCAGCAGCTCGACGGGACTTACCCAGTACTTC
CDR3aa: CASSSTGLTQYF

j_gene: TRBJ2-5
abundance: .
d_gene: TRBD2
v_gene: TRBV7-2
CDR3nt: TGTGCCAGCAGCTTAGCGGGACTAGCCGAAGAGACCCAGTACTTC
CDR3aa: CASSLAGLAEETQYF